These T cell receptor beta chains were read from a single sample in a study of CD4 T cells in relation to SARS-CoV-2 and coronaviruses. Their specific antigens are unknown. Libraries were prepared by immunoSEQ multiplex PCR; TCRdb keeps only in-frame clonotypes and omits some of them. The repertoire holds under 35,000 clones, with 60% to 85% as singletons. The specimen was CD4+ T cells from PBMCs, cultured in vitro. All receptors come from a human donor in good health. Both conserved end residues are part of each CDR3. The D gene is left open where the match is weak. Only some rows state a clone size, as once, few, many or a class for expanded clones.

CDR3 DNA	CDR3 protein	V gene	J gene	clone size	D gene
TGTGCCGGGGGGGGGAGTTACGAGCAGTACTTC	CAGGGSYEQYF	TRBV10-3	TRBJ2-7	.	TRBD2
TGTGCCAGCAGTTACTCGAGGGCAGGGCGCAATCAGCCCCAGCATTTT	CASSYSRAGRNQPQHF	TRBV6-2/TRBV6-3	TRBJ1-5	.	.
TGTGCCAGCAGCCCAGGGGGCGCTTACGAGCAGTACTTC	CASSPGGAYEQYF	TRBV4-2	TRBJ2-7	.	TRBD1
TGTGCCAGCAGGTTAACAGGGATTGGGACTGAAGCTTTCTTT	CASRLTGIGTEAFF	TRBV6-5	TRBJ1-1	.	.
TGTGCCAGCTCACCAGACGGACTAGCAACCGGGGAGCTGTTTTTT	CASSPDGLATGELFF	TRBV18	TRBJ2-2	.	TRBD2
TGCGCCAGCAGCCAAGGCATGGAACTCTTTAATTCACCCCTCCACTTT	CASSQGMELFNSPLHF	TRBV4-3	TRBJ1-6	.	.
TGTGCCAGCAGCGTAGAATTCGGGGAGCTGTTTTTT	CASSVEFGELFF	TRBV9	TRBJ2-2	few	.
TGTGCCAGCAGCCCCGGGGCAGGGGGCCTGGGCTACACCTTC	CASSPGAGGLGYTF	TRBV25-1	TRBJ1-2	.	TRBD1
TGTGCCAGCCGAGACAGGGCCTTAGCCAAAAACATTCAGTACTTC	CASRDRALAKNIQYF	TRBV19	TRBJ2-4	.	TRBD1
TGCAGCGTCTTACAGGGCCCCTCCTACGAGCAGTACTTC	CSVLQGPSYEQYF	TRBV29-1	TRBJ2-7	.	.
TGTGCCAGCAGTACCGTGGGGCCCTATGGCTACACCTTC	CASSTVGPYGYTF	TRBV6-5	TRBJ1-2	once	.
TGTGCCAGCAGTTATTGGGGACAGATCAATGAGCAGTTCTTC	CASSYWGQINEQFF	TRBV6-2/TRBV6-3	TRBJ2-1	.	TRBD1
TGTGCCAGCAGCCGCTCGGGTGGACAGGGTATTTCTGAAGCTTTCTTT	CASSRSGGQGISEAFF	TRBV5-6	TRBJ1-1	.	TRBD1
TGTGCCAGCAGTTTTCCGACAGGGAGCTGGTCCTACGAGCAGTACTTC	CASSFPTGSWSYEQYF	TRBV28	TRBJ2-7	.	TRBD1
TGTGCCAGCAGTCCGATAGCGGTCCGGGGGTCCCAGTACTTC	CASSPIAVRGSQYF	TRBV27	TRBJ2-5	.	.
TGTGCCAGTGGGGCTTCGAACACTGAAGCTTTCTTT	CASGASNTEAFF	TRBV12-3/TRBV12-4	TRBJ1-1	.	.
TGCAGCGTTGGACAGAACTCCTACGAGCAGTACTTC	CSVGQNSYEQYF	TRBV29-1	TRBJ2-7	.	.
TGCGCCAGCAGCCGGGACAGAGAGCAGTACTTC	CASSRDREQYF	TRBV4-1	TRBJ2-7	few	TRBD1
TGTGCCAGTAGTATAGATAGAACAAGGGTAGGAGCTTTCTTT	CASSIDRTRVGAFF	TRBV19	TRBJ1-1	.	.
TGTGCCAGCAGCTATGGACAACCGAACTATGGCTACACCTTC	CASSYGQPNYGYTF	TRBV7-2	TRBJ1-2	few	.
TGTGCCACCTCAGGGTCCGGGGAGCTGTTTTTT	CATSGSGELFF	TRBV19	TRBJ2-2	once	.
TGTGCCAGCAGCACGACAGGGTTGGGAAACACCATATATTTT	CASSTTGLGNTIYF	TRBV21-1	TRBJ1-3	.	.
TGTGCCAGCTCACCACTGGGGACAGGGGTTAACTATGGCTACACCTTC	CASSPLGTGVNYGYTF	TRBV18	TRBJ1-2	.	TRBD1
TGTGCCAGCAGTTGGACTAGCGGGAGGGCGGAGCAGTTCTTC	CASSWTSGRAEQFF	TRBV27	TRBJ2-1	once	TRBD2